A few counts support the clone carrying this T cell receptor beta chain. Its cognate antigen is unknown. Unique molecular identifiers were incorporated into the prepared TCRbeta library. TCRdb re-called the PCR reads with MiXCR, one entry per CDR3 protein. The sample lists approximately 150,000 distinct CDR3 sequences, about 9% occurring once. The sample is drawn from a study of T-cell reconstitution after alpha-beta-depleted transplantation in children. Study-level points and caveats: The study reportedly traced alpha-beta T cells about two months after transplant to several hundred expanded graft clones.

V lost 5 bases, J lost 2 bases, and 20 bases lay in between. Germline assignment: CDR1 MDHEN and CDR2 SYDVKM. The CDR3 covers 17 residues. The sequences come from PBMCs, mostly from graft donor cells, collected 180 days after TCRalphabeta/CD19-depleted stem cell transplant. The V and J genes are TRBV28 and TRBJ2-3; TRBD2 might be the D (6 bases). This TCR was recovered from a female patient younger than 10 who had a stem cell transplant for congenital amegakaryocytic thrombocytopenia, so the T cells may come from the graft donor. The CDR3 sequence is CASSPQHRTGVTDTQYF. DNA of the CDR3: TGTGCCAGCAGTCCTCAGCACCGGACGGGGGTCACAGATACGCAGTATTTT.